Each of the 9 T cell receptor beta chains below was sequenced from the same sample in a study of read filtering for tumor transcriptome and immune sequencing. From 350 to 500 ng of RNA, a library with molecular barcoded alpha/delta and beta/gamma adaptors was made. Each CDR3 protein gets one entry after TCRdb re-called the reads with MiXCR. Found here are about 50,000 distinct CDR3 sequences, roughly 19% of them singletons; the top ten hold less than 20%. Sequenced: a population of CD138-negative cells sorted from bone marrow. The receptors were sampled from a donor at least 40 years old with multiple myeloma.

A note on this clonotype: This may be a read error, as it is one base from a much larger clone. The conserved closing phenylalanine or tryptophan is absent in this CDR3, likely reflecting a read error. The chain links TRBV11-1 to TRBJ2-3; 11 nucleotides align to TRBD2. The ends lost 4 bases at V and 3 bases at J; junction bases unmatched: 6. This CDR3 spans 16 amino acids. CDR1 and CDR2 from the germline V gene are SGHAT and FQDESV (reference sequence). The chain's CDR3 is CASSSTASGRTDTQYV. Written as DNA, the CDR3 is TGTGCCAGCAGCTCGACGGCTAGCGGGAGGACAGATACGCAGTATGTT.

This clonotype has a count of ten or more. The J gene is TRBJ1-2, the V gene TRBV29-1; D remains ambiguous. CDR3 length: 15 residues. Per germline, CDR1 SQVTM and CDR2 ANQGSEA. The germline V and J ends were trimmed by 7 bases and 3 bases, with 21 bases remaining between them. The CDR3 is CSADTDRDSYYGYTF. CDR3 DNA sequence: TGCAGCGCCGATACAGACCGTGACTCTTACTATGGCTACACCTTC.

As for this clonotype: A much larger clone is a single base away; this may be a read error. V is TRBV20-1 and J is TRBJ2-6; D is uncertain. Germline CDR1 is DFQATT and CDR2 is SNEGSKA (reference sequence). The CDR3 sequence is 14 residues long. The CDR3 loop reads CSAPHSSEANVLTF. In DNA form, the CDR3 reads TGCAGTGCTCCACATAGCTCTGAGGCCAACGTCCTGACTTTC.

The chain is built from TRBV19 and TRBJ1-5; D might be TRBD1 (5 bases). The CDR3 has 15 residues. The V gene's germline CDR1 is LNHDA and CDR2 SQIVND (reference sequence). V lost 4 bases to trimming and J lost 7 bases, with 17 bases between them. The CDR3 DNA reads TGTGCCAGTAGTACCCGCGGGGGGTCTGGCCAGCCCCAGCATTTT. Translated, it gives CASSTRGGSGQPQHF.

The chain uses TRBV5-5 and TRBJ2-3; D not resolved. The CDR3 runs 11 residues. Germline CDR1 SGHKS, CDR2 YYEKEE (reference sequence). V dropped 4 bases and J dropped 5 bases, with 5 bases sitting between them. The chain's CDR3 is CASSPKDTQYF. DNA of the CDR3: TGTGCCAGCAGCCCGAAAGATACGCAGTATTTT.

This clonotype was counted ten times or more. The V call is TRBV20-1, the J call TRBJ2-3, with 9 bases matching TRBD2. The CDR3 spans 15 residues. Germline V gene sequence: CDR1 DFQATT, CDR2 SNEGSKA (reference sequence). V gave up 0 bases and J gave up 3 bases; unmatched junction bases: 4. CDR3 in DNA: TGCAGTGCTAGAGATCTCCTAGCGGGAACAGATACGCAGTATTTT. This encodes CSARDLLAGTDTQYF.

This clonotype has a count of ten or more. This chain connects TRBV11-3 to TRBJ2-3; TRBD2 matches at 7 bases. J was trimmed by 4 bases and V by 5 bases; bases with no gene match: 6. The CDR3 totals 14 residues. Germline V gives CDR1 SGHNT, CDR2 YENEEA. The CDR3 reads CASSPGLGADTQYF. The CDR3 nucleotides are TGTGCCAGCAGCCCCGGACTAGGCGCAGATACGCAGTATTTT. Complete variable domain (other parts from reference TRBV11-3 and TRBJ2-3): EAGVVQSPRYKIIEKKQPVAFWCNPISGHNTLYWYLQNLGQGPELLIRYENEEAVDDSQLPKDRFSAERLKGVDSTLKIQPAELGDSAVYLCASSPGLGADTQYFGPGTRLTVL.

This clonotype has a count of ten or more. This rearrangement joins TRBV11-2 to TRBJ2-4; D is uncertain. CDR3 length equals 16 residues. Trimming took 5 bases from V and 0 from J, leaving 14 bases between them. From germline, CDR1 is SGHAT and CDR2 FQNNGV. This chain's CDR3 is CASSLYRILAKNIQYF. As DNA, the CDR3 is TGTGCCAGCAGCCTTTACCGGATTTTAGCCAAAAACATTCAGTACTTC.

This clonotype occurred many times. This chain uses TRBV2 with TRBJ2-7, with 7 nucleotides matching TRBD1. The V gene end was trimmed by 4 bases and the J gene end by 6 bases; junction bases not matched to a gene: 9. Germline CDR1 SNHLY, CDR2 FYNNEI. The CDR3 length is 14 residues. DNA for the CDR3: TGTGCCAGCAGTGTCCTAACCGACAGGGCCGAGCAGTACTTC. It specifies CASSVLTDRAEQYF.